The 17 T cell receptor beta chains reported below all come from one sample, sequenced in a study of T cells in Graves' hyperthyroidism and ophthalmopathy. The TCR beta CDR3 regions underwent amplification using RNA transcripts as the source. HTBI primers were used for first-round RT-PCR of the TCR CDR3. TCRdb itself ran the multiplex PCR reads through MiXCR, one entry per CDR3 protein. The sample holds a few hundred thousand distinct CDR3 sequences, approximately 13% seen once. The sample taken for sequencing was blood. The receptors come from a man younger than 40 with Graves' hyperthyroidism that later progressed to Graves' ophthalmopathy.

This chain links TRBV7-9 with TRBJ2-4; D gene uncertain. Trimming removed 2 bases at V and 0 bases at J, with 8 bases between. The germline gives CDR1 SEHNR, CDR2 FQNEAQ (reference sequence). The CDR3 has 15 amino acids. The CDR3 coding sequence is TGTGCCAGCAGCTTATTCGGGCTAGCCAAAAACATTCAGTACTTC. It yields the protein CASSLFGLAKNIQYF. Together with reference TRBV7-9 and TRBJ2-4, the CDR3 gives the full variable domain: DTGVSQNPRHKITKRGQNVTFRCDPISEHNRLYWYRQTLGQGPEFLTYFQNEAQLEKSRLLSDRFSAERPKGSFSTLEIQRTEQGDSAMYLCASSLFGLAKNIQYFGAGTRLSVL.

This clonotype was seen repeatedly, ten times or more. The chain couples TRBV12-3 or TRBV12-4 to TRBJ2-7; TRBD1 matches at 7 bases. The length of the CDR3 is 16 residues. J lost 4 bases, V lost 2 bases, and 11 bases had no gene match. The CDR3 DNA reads TGTGCCAGCAGTTTACGACCGGGACAGATCATTTACGAGCAGTACTTC. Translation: CASSLRPGQIIYEQYF.

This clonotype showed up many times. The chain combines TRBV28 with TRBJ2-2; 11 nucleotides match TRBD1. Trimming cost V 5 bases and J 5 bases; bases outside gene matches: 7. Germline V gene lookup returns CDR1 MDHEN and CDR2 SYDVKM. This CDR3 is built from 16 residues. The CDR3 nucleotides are TGTGCCAGCAGTCCCATTGGGACAGGGGGAACCGGGGAGCTGTTTTTT. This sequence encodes CASSPIGTGGTGELFF.

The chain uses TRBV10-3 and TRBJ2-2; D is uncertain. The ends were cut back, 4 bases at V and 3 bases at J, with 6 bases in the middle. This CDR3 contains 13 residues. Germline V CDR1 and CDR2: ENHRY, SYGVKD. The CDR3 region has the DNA TGTGCCATCAGTGCGAGCGACACCGGGGAGCTGTTTTTT. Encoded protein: CAISASDTGELFF.

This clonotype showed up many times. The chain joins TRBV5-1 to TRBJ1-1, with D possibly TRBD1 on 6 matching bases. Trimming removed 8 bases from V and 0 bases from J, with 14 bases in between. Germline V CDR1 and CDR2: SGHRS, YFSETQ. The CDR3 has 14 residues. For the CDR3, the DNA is TGCGCCAGGATAGAGGACAGAGTGAACACTGAAGCTTTCTTT. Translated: CARIEDRVNTEAFF. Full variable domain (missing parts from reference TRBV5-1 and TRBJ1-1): KAGVTQTPRYLIKTRGQQVTLSCSPISGHRSVSWYQQTPGQGLQFLFEYFSETQRNKGNFPGRFSGRQFSNSRSEMNVSTLELGDSALYLCARIEDRVNTEAFFGQGTRLTVV.

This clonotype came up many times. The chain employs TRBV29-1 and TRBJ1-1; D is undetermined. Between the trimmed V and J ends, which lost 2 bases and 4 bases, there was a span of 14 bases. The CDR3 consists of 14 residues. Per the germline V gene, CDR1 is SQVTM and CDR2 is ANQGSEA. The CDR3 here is CSVEMGPWGTEAFF. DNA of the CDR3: TGCAGCGTTGAAATGGGTCCGTGGGGCACTGAAGCTTTCTTT.

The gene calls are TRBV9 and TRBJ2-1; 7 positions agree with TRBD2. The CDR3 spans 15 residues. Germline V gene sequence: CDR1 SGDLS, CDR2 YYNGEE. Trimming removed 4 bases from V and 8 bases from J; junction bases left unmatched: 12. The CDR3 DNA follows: TGTGCCAGCAGCCTCCGGACTAGTCCGAGGGATGAGCAGTTCTTC. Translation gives CASSLRTSPRDEQFF.

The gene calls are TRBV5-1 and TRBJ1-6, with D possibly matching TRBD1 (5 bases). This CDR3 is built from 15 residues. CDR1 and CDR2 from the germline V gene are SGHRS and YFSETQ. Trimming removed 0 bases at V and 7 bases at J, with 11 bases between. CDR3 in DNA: TGCGCCAGCAGCTTGGTCGCAGGGAGGAATTCACCCCTCCACTTT. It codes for CASSLVAGRNSPLHF. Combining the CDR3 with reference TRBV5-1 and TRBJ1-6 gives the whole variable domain KAGVTQTPRYLIKTRGQQVTLSCSPISGHRSVSWYQQTPGQGLQFLFEYFSETQRNKGNFPGRFSGRQFSNSRSEMNVSTLELGDSALYLCASSLVAGRNSPLHFGNGTRLTVT.

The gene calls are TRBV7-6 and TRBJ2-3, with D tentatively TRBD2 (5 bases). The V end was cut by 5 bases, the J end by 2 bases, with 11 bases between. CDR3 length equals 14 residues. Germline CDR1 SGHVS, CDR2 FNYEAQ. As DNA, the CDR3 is TGTGCCAGCAGCAAACCGACTAACACAGATACGCAGTATTTT. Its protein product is CASSKPTNTDTQYF.

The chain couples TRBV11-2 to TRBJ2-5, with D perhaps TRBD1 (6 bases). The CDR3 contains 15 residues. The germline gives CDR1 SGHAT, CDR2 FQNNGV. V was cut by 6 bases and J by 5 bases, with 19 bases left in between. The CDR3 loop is CASRQGSVRAETQYF. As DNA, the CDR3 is TGTGCCAGCAGACAGGGATCGGTGAGGGCGGAGACCCAGTACTTC. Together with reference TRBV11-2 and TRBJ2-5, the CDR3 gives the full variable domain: EAGVAQSPRYKIIEKRQSVAFWCNPISGHATLYWYQQILGQGPKLLIQFQNNGVVDDSQLPKDRFSAERLKGVDSTLKIQPAKLEDSAVYLCASRQGSVRAETQYFGPGTRLLVL.

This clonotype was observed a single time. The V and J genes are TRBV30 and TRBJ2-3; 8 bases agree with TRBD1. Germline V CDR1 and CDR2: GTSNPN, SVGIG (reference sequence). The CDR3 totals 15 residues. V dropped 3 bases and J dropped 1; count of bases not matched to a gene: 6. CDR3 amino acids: CAWRYRGDGTDTQYF. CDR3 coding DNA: TGTGCCTGGAGGTACAGGGGGGATGGCACAGATACGCAGTATTTT.

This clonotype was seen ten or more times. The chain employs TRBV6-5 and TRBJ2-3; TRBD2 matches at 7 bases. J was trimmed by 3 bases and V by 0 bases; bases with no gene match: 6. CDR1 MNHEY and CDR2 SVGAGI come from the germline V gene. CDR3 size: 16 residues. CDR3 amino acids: CASSYSSQGGTDTQYF. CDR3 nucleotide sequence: TGTGCCAGCAGTTACTCGAGTCAGGGAGGGACAGATACGCAGTATTTT.

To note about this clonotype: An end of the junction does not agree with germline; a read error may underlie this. The CDR3 sequence is CASSFWGGDEQFF. As DNA, the CDR3 is TGTGCTAGCAGCTTTTGGGGGGGGGATGAGCAGTTCTTC. The chain carries TRBV7-7 and TRBJ2-1; 7 bases map to TRBD2. In germline, CDR1 is SSHAT, CDR2 FNYEAQ (reference sequence). This CDR3 has 13 amino acids. Complete variable domain (other parts from reference TRBV7-7 and TRBJ2-1): GAGVSQSPRYKVTKRGQDVTLRCDPISSHATLYWYQQALGQGPEFLTYFNYEAQPDKSGLPSDRFSAERPEGSISTLTIQRTEQRDSAMYRCASSFWGGDEQFFGPGTRLTVL.

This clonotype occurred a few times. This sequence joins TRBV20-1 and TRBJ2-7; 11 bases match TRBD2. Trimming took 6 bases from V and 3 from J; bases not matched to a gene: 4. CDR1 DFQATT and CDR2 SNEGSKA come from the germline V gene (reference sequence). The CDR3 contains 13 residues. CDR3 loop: CSAGLADHYEQYF. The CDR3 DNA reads TGCAGTGCGGGACTAGCGGATCACTACGAGCAGTACTTC.

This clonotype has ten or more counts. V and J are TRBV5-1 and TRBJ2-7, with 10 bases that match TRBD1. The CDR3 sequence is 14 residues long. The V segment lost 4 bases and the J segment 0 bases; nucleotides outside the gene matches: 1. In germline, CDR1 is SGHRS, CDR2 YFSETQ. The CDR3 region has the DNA TGCGCCAGCAGCCGGACAGGGGGCTCCTACGAGCAGTACTTC. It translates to CASSRTGGSYEQYF. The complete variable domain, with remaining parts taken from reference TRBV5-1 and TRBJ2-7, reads KAGVTQTPRYLIKTRGQQVTLSCSPISGHRSVSWYQQTPGQGLQFLFEYFSETQRNKGNFPGRFSGRQFSNSRSEMNVSTLELGDSALYLCASSRTGGSYEQYFGPGTRLTVT.

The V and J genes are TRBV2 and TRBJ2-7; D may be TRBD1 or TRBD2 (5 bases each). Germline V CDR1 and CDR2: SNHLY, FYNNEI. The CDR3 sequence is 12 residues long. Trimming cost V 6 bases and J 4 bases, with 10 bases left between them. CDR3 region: CASRVGPYEQYF. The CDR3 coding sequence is TGTGCCAGCAGGGTGGGACCGTACGAGCAGTACTTC.

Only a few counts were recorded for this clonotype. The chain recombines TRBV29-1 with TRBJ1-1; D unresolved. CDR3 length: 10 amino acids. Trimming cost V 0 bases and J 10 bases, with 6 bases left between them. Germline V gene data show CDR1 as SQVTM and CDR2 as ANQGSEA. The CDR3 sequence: CSVEDVGAFF. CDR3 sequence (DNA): TGCAGCGTTGAAGATGTGGGAGCTTTCTTT.